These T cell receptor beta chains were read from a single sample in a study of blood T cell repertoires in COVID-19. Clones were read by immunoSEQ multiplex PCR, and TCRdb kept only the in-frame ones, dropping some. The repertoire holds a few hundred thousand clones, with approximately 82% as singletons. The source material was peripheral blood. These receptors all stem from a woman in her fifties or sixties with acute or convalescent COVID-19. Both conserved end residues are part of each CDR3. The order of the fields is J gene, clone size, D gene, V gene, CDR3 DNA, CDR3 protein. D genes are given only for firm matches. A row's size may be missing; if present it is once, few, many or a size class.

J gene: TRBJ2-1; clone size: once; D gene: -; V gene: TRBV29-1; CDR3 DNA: TGCAGCGTTGAAGATCCGGGGAGCTCCTACAATGAGCAGTTCTTC; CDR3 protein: CSVEDPGSSYNEQFF
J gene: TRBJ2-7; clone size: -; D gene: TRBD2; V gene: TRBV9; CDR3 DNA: TGTGCCAGCAGCGTAGGCGGGGGACCCTTTGGGGGGAACGAGCAGTACTTC; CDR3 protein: CASSVGGGPFGGNEQYF
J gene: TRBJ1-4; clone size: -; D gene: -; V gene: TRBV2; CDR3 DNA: TGTGCCAGCACTTATGGGGGAGGTACTAATGAAAAACTGTTTTTT; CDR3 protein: CASTYGGGTNEKLFF
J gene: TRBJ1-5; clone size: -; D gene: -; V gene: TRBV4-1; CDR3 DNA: TGCGCCAGCAGCCAAGTTTCAGGGACTGAACAGCCCCAGCATTTT; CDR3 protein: CASSQVSGTEQPQHF
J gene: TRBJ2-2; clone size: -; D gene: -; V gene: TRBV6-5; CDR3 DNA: TGTGCCACCGAAGCTCAAGCGGATGTCACCGGGGAGCTGTTTTTT; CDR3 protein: CATEAQADVTGELFF
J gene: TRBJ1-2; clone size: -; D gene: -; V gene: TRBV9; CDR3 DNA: TGTGCCAGCAGCGTAGGTAACAGCCCTCGCAGCTACACCTTC; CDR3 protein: CASSVGNSPRSYTF
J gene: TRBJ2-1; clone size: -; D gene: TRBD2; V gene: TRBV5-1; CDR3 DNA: TGCGCCAGCAGCTTGATAGGGGAGGGTGAGCAGTTCTTC; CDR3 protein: CASSLIGEGEQFF
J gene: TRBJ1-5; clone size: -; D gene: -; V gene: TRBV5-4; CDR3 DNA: TGTGCCAGCAGCTTGGGGACAGCCAGCAATCAGCCCCAGCATTTT; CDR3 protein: CASSLGTASNQPQHF
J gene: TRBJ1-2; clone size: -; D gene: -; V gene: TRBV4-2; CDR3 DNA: TGTGCCAGCAGCCAAGAAGGGACAAAGGGCTATGGCTACACCTTC; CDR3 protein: CASSQEGTKGYGYTF
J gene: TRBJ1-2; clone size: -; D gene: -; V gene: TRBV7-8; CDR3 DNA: TGTGCCAGCAGCTTAGCCCAGCCAGGGATCTATGGCTACACCTTC; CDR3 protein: CASSLAQPGIYGYTF
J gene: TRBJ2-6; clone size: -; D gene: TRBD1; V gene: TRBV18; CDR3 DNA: TGTGCCAGCTCACGTCCGGGACAGGGGGCCTCCAGCGTCCTGACTTTC; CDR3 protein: CASSRPGQGASSVLTF
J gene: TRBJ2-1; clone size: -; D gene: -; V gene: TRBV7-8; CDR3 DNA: TGTGCCAGCAACTCTAAATTCGCGAGCTCCTACAATGAGCAGTTCTTC; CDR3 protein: CASNSKFASSYNEQFF
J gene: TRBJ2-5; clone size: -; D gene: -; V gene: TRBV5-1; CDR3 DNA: TGCGCCAGCAGCTCCCAACTCCAAGAGACCCAGTACTTC; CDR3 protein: CASSSQLQETQYF
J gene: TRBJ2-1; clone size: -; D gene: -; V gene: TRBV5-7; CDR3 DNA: TGTGCCAGCAGCTTGCGGGGTCCGAAGGTCTACAATGAGCAGTTCTTC; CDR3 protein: CASSLRGPKVYNEQFF
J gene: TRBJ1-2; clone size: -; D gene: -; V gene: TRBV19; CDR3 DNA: TGTGCCAGTAGTATTCGGGCCGGGGGTTCCTATGGCTACACCTTC; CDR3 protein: CASSIRAGGSYGYTF
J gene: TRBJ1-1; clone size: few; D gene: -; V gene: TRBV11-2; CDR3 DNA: TGTGCCAGCAGCTTAAACAGTTTGAACACTGAAGCTTTCTTT; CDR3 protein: CASSLNSLNTEAFF
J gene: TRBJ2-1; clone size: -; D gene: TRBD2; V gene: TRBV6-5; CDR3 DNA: TGTGCCAGCAGTTACCCCGGCGGGGGGAATGAGCAGTTCTTC; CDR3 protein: CASSYPGGGNEQFF
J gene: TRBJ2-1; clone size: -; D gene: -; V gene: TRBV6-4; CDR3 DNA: TGTGCCAGCAGTGTGTTTCCATACAATGAGCAGTTCTTC; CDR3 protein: CASSVFPYNEQFF
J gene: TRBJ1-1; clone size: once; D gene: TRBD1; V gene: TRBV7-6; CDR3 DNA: TGTGCCAGCAGCCGACAGGGATCTACTGAAGCTTTCTTT; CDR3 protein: CASSRQGSTEAFF
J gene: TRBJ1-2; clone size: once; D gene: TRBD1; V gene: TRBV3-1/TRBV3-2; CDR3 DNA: TGTGCCAGCAGCCAAGATCGGGACAGGGATGGCTACACCTTC; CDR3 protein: CASSQDRDRDGYTF
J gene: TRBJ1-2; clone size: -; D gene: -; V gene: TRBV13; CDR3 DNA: TGTGCCAGCAGCCGGCGGGGCCGATATGGCTACACCTTC; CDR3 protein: CASSRRGRYGYTF
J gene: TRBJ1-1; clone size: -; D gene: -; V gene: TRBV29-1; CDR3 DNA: TGCAGCGTTGAAATGGGGAGCGGAACTGAAGCTTTCTTT; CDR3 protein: CSVEMGSGTEAFF
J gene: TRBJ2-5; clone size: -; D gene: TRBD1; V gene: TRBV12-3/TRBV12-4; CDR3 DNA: TGTGCCAGCAGCACAGGGGTCGGAGAGACCCAGTACTTC; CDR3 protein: CASSTGVGETQYF
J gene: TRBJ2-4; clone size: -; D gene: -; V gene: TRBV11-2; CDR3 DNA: TGTGCCAGCAGCCCATCGGGTCTAAACATTCAGTACTTC; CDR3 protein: CASSPSGLNIQYF
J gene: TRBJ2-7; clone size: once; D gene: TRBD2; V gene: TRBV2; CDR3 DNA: TGTGCCAGCACCCTCGGACTAGATAACGAGCAGTACTTC; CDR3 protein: CASTLGLDNEQYF
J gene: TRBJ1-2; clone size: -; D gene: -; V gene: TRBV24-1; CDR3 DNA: TGTGCCACCGGAGATTCTAATGGCTACACCTTC; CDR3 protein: CATGDSNGYTF
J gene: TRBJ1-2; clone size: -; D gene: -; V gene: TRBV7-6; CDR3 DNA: TGTGCCAGCAGCCCTGGGCAGATCTATGGCTACACCTTC; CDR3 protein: CASSPGQIYGYTF
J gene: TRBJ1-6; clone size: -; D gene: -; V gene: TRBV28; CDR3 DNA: TGTGCCAGCAGTTTATACAGCTCCAATTCACCCCTCCACTTT; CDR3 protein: CASSLYSSNSPLHF
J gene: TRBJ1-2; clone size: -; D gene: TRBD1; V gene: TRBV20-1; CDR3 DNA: TGCAGTGCTAGTCTCGACAGGGACTATGGCTACACCTTC; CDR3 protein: CSASLDRDYGYTF
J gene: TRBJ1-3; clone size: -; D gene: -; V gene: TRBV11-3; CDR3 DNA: TGTGCCAGCAGCTTATCTGCCAGCTCTGGAAACACCATATATTTT; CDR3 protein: CASSLSASSGNTIYF
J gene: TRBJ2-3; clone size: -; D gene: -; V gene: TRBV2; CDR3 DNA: TGTGCCAGCAACCCCTGGGGGGACACAGATACGCAGTATTTT; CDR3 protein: CASNPWGDTDTQYF
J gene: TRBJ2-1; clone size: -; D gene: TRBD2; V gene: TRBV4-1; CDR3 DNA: TGCGCCAGCAGCCCAAGACCGACTAGCCCCCGGAGGCCCTACAATGAGCAGTTCTTC; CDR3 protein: CASSPRPTSPRRPYNEQFF
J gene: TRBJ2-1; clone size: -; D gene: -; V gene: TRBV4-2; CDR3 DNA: TGTGCCAGCAGCCAAGAAACTTACAATGAGCAGTTCTTC; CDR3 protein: CASSQETYNEQFF
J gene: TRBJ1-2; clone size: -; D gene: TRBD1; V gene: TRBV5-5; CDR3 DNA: TGTGCCAGCAGCTCAACAGGGGGCGGCCACTATGGCTACACCTTC; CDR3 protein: CASSSTGGGHYGYTF
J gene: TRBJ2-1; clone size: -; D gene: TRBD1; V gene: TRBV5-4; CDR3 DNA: TGTGCCAGCAGCCCCGGGACAGGGGAGGATGAGCAGTTCTTC; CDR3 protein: CASSPGTGEDEQFF
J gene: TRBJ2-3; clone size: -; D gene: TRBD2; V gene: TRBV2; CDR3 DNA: TGTGCCAGCATCCGCGGGGGGAACACAGATACGCAGTATTTT; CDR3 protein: CASIRGGNTDTQYF
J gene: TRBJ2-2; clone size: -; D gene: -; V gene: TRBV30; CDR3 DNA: TGTGCCTGGAGTATTCGACAGGCAACCGGGGAGCTGTTTTTT; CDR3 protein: CAWSIRQATGELFF
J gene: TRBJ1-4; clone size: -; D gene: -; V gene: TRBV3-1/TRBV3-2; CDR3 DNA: TGTGCCAGCAGCCAAGACGGGGGGGAAAAACTGTTTTTT; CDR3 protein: CASSQDGGEKLFF
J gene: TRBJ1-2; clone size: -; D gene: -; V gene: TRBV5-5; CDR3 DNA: TGTGCCAGCAGCTTGGAACAAACGGGGTATGGCTACACCTTC; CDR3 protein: CASSLEQTGYGYTF
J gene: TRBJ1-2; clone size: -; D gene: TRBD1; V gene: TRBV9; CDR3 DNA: TGTGCCAGCAGCGTAGCTCGACAGGGGCTCGCGGTAGGCTACACCTTC; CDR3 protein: CASSVARQGLAVGYTF
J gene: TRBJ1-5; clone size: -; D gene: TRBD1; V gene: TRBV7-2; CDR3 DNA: TGTGCCAGCAGCTTATACAGGGGGACCAATCAGCCCCAGCATTTT; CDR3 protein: CASSLYRGTNQPQHF
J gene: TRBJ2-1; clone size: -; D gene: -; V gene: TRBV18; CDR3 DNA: TGTGCCAGCTCACCAAAACAGTTAGATGAGCAGTTCTTC; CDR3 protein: CASSPKQLDEQFF
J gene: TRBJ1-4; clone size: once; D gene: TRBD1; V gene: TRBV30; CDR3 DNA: TGTGCCTGGGGACCGGGGACAGGGGAGGAAAAACTGTTTTTT; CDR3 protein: CAWGPGTGEEKLFF
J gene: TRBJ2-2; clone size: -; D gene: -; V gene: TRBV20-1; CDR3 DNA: TGCAGTGCCGAGAGGACCGGGGAGCTGTTTTTT; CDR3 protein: CSAERTGELFF
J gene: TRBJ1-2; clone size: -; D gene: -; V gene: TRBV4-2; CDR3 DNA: TGTGCCAGCAGCCAAGATTTTATCTCTAACTATGGCTACACCTTC; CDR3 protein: CASSQDFISNYGYTF
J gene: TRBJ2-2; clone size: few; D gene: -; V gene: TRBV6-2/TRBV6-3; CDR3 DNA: TGTGCCAGCAGCCAGACAGTTTCTACCGGGGAGCTGTTTTTT; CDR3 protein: CASSQTVSTGELFF
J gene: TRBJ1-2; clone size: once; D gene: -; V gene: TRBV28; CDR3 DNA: TGTGCCAGCAGTTTACCTGGACAGCCGTTATATGGCTACACCTTC; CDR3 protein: CASSLPGQPLYGYTF
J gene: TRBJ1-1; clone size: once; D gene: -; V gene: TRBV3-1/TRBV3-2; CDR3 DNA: TGTGCCAGCAGCCATATTTATACGGGGGGTGAAGCTTTCTTT; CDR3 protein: CASSHIYTGGEAFF
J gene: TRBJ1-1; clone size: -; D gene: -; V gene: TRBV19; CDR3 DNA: TGTGCCAGTAGGGAACAGGGGAACACTGAAGCTTTCTTT; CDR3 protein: CASREQGNTEAFF
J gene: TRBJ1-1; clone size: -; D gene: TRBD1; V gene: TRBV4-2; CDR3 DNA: TGTGCCAGCACCGACAGGGCTCGGACAGGGGCGAACACTGAAGCTTTCTTT; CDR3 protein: CASTDRARTGANTEAFF
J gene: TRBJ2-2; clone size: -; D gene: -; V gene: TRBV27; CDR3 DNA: TGTGCCAGCCAAGAGGGTTACGGCACCGGGGAGCTGTTTTTT; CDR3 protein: CASQEGYGTGELFF
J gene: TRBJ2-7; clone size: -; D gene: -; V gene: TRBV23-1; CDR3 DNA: TGCGCCAGCAGTCAATCGTCCGACAGGCGCGACGAGCAGTACTTC; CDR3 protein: CASSQSSDRRDEQYF
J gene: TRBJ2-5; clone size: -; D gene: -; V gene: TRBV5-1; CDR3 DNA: TGCGCCAGCAGCTTGGGTCAACAAGAGACCCAGTACTTC; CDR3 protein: CASSLGQQETQYF
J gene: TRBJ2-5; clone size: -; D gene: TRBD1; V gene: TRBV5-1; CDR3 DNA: TGCGCCAGCAGCTTCGAGACAGGGCTTCGGAGGCCCCAGTACTTC; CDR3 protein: CASSFETGLRRPQYF
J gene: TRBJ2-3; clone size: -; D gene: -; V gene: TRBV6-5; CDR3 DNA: TGTGCCAGCACCGAGGGCTTAGCCACAGATACGCAGTATTTT; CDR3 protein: CASTEGLATDTQYF
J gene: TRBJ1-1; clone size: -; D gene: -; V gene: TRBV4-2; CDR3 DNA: TGTGCCAGCAGCCAAGATTTGGGGGCAGCTTTCTTT; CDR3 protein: CASSQDLGAAFF
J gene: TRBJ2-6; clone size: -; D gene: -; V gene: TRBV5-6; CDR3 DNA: TGTGCCAGCAGCTGGGGAGAAGGAGGGGCGGGCGGATCCAACGTCCTGACTTTC; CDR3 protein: CASSWGEGGAGGSNVLTF